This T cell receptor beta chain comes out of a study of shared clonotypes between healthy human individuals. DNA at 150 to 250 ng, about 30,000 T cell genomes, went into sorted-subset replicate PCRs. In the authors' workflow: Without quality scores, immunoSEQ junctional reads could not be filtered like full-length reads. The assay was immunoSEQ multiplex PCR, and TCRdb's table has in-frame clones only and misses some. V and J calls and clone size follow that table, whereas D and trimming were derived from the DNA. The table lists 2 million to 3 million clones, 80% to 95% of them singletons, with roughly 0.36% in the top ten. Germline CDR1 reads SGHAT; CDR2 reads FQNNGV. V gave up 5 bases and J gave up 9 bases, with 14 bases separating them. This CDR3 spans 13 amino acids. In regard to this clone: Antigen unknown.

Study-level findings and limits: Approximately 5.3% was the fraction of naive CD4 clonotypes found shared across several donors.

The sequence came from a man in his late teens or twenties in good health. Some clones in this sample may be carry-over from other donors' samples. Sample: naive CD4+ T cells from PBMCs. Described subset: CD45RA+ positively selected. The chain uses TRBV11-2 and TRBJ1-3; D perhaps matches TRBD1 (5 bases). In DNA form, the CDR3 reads TGTGCCAGCAGCCCCGGGCGGGGGGTCACCATATATTTT. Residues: CASSPGRGVTIYF.